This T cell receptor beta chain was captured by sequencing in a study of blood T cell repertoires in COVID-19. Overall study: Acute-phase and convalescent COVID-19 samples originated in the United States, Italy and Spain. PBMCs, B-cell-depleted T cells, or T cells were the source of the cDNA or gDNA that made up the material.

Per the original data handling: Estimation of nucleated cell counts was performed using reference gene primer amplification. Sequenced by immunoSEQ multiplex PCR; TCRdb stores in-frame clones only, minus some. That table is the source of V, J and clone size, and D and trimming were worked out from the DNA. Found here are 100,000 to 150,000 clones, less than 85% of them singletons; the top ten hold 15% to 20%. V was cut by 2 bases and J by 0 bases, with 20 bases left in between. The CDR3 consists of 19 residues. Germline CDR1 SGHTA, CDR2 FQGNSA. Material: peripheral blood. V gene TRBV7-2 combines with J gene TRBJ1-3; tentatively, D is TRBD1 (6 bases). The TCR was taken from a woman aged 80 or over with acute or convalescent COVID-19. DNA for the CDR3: TGTGCCAGCAGCTTACTTAGTCCCGGACAGCGAGTCTCTGGAAACACCATATATTTT. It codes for CASSLLSPGQRVSGNTIYF.